This TCR beta chain was profiled in a study of blood T cell repertoires in COVID-19. Across the whole study: The analysed material was cDNA or gDNA that came from T cells, B-cell-depleted T cells, or PBMCs.

The table came from immunoSEQ multiplex PCR; TCRdb's copy has only in-frame clones and leaves some out. Of roughly 260,000 clones in the sample, around nine tenths were seen once. The CDR3 has 18 residues. Germline CDR1 and CDR2: SGHVS and FQNEAQ. V trimming: 1 base; J trimming: 5 bases; junction bases outside the gene matches: 14. Sample: peripheral blood. The source of this sequence is a man in his forties or fifties who had recovered from COVID-19. The chain couples TRBV7-8 to TRBJ2-3, with 8 bases lining up with TRBD2. CDR3 loop: CASSLGVARLAGKDTQYF. The CDR3 bases are TGTGCCAGCAGCTTAGGGGTTGCGAGGCTAGCGGGCAAAGATACGCAGTATTTT.